The subject of this entry is one TCR beta chain. Its target antigen remains unknown. No qualities accompany the bases; no much larger clone lies one base away. Each collaborating institution followed its own protocols to collect whole blood in K2EDTA tubes. Collaborator samples were shipped for TCRbeta analysis as frozen whole blood, isolated PBMCs, or DNA extracted from either sample type. The immunoSEQ Assay, a bias-controlled multiplex PCR, was used to amplify TCRbeta CDR3 regions from genomic DNA. As for the original processing: Nucleated cell counts per sample were estimated from amplification of reference gene primers within the assay. Sequence reads were collapsed and filtered to measure the absolute abundance of every unique TCRbeta CDR3 rearrangement. For each sample, productive Simpson clonality was calculated by taking the square root of Simpson's diversity index across productive rearrangements. The clones in this table, taken by TCRdb from immuneACCESS, are in-frame only. Not every clone is retained; where verified, under half of the shortfall comes from an unresolved V gene, and the cause of the rest is unknown. That table supplies the V and J calls and clone size; D and trimming were determined from the DNA. Here the sample has hundreds of thousands of clones; about 91% occur a single time. The ten biggest clones cover approximately 1.4% of the sample.

The data stem from a study of blood T cell repertoires in COVID-19 (dated by TCRdb to 2018 to 2020). At the level of the whole study: Samples covering the acute and convalescent phases of COVID-19 were provided by collaborators in the United States, Italy and Spain. The prospective study material was composed of cDNA or gDNA derived from T cells, B-cell-depleted T cells, or PBMCs. Subjects who had been exposed to COVID-19, were actively infected with it, or had recovered from it provided the deeply sampled blood TCRbeta repertoires that made up the dataset. A freely available public database, intended as a resource for researchers studying the immune response to SARS-CoV-2, is where the repertoires were released. Samples were obtained from the ongoing ImmuneRACE study (first 160 participants) and from about 1,300 subjects provided by 6 global collaborators. The sample metadata nearly always contained a de-identified subject ID, COVID-19 status, age in years and sex. Where available, HLA class I and class II types were obtained from metadata supplied by the sample provider rather than from assay-based typing.

Trimming takes 0 bases from V and 4 bases from J, and the germline ends sit 6 bases apart. According to the germline V gene, CDR1 reads SGHTA and CDR2 reads FQGNSA. Including the terminal cysteine and phenylalanine, the CDR3 comprises 13 residues. Only the CDR3 DNA stays, 39 bases, in frame from base 1. The full study reports these points: The amount of clinical and demographic metadata varied by source and participant and was provided uncurated.

Here the chain combines TRBV7-2 and TRBJ1-2; no D gene call is confident. The clonotype originates from an elderly man with acute or convalescent COVID-19. Sequences were obtained from peripheral blood. CDR3 region: CASSLAQFYGYTF. The DNA sequence is given as TGTGCCAGCAGCTTAGCACAGTTCTATGGCTACACCTTC.